This T cell receptor beta chain was retrieved from a study of T cell responses to AZD1222 COVID-19 vaccine. Broader study findings: Of the AZD1222 recipients, only 5 to 7 were seropositive at baseline.

Sequenced by immunoSEQ multiplex PCR; TCRdb stores in-frame clones only, minus some. The table has around 99,000 clones, approximately 90% seen once; the top ten hold less than 25%. Comments on this clone: Its target is not known.

The specimen comprised peripheral blood, sampled on day 0 of AZD1222 vaccination. This receptor was obtained from an adult in good health.

The CDR3 region is CASSQDNIGSYEQYF. The DNA for the CDR3 is TGCGCCAGCAGCCAAGATAACATTGGCTCCTACGAGCAGTACTTC. The V call is TRBV4-3, the J call TRBJ2-7; D not resolved. The CDR3 consists of 15 residues. Per the germline V gene, CDR1 is LGHNA and CDR2 is YSLEER. V was clipped by 0 bases and J by 0 bases, with 9 bases between them.